This TCR beta chain was documented in a study of shared clonotypes between healthy human individuals. Study-wide results and limits: A generally larger estimated richness was seen in naive subsets than in memory subsets. Generation probabilities of non-shared clonotypes were lower (relative to those shared by all four donors).

This CDR3 comprises 14 residues. V lost 3 bases and J 1 base, leaving 11 bases between the germline ends. CDR1 SGDLS and CDR2 YYNGEE come from the germline V gene. Authors' data handling: From ImmunoSEQ came sequences covering only the junction and carrying no quality scores, so filtering differed. Generated by immunoSEQ multiplex PCR, the TCRdb table keeps only in-frame clones and is missing some. V and J calls and clone size follow that table, whereas D and trimming were derived from the DNA. The sample shows more than 900,000 clones, about four fifths of them seen only once. Details on this clone: Antigen: not known.

The clonotype was recovered from a man younger than 30 in good health. Some clones in this sample may be carry-over from other donors' samples. Sequencing input: memory CD4+ T cells from PBMCs. Stated subset: CD45RA-negative fraction. The J gene is TRBJ2-7, the V gene TRBV9; perhaps TRBD2 as D (5 bases). DNA of the CDR3: TGTGCCAGCAGCGGAGGGTCGGGGTCCTACGAGCAGTACTTC. It translates to CASSGGSGSYEQYF.